The clone carrying this T cell receptor beta chain was observed at least ten times. Its matching antigen is unknown. These data originate in a study of human T cells and chemical hapten exposure. Study summary: The variation in per-sample TCR yields arose mainly from small differences in pooled library volumes. Overall study results and limits: TCRs above 1 in 1000 frequency did not change with DPC sensitization.

Specified time point: patch test 1, 2 weeks after DPC sensitization. Treatment of the sample: therapeutic diphenylcyclopropenone sensitization with weekly scalp DPC. The J segment lost 9 bases and the V segment lost 2 bases, leaving 12 bases of the junction unmatched. Per germline, CDR1 DFQATT and CDR2 SNEGSKA (reference sequence). This CDR3 has 15 amino acids. MiXCR was run by TCRdb on the RACE reads, yielding one entry per CDR3 protein. This table has 370,000 or so distinct CDR3 sequences, around 4.8% appearing once. This chain joins TRBV20-1 and TRBJ1-5; 8 nucleotides align to TRBD1. The source is a woman aged 50 to 65 with alopecia areata. Some clones in this sample may be carry-over from other donors' samples. Sequenced material: whole blood, taken in connection with sensitization to the hapten diphenylcyclopropenone (DPC). The CDR3 spells CSARKGRGLEVPQHF. Here the CDR3 DNA reads TGCAGTGCTAGAAAGGGCAGGGGGCTAGAGGTGCCCCAGCATTTT.